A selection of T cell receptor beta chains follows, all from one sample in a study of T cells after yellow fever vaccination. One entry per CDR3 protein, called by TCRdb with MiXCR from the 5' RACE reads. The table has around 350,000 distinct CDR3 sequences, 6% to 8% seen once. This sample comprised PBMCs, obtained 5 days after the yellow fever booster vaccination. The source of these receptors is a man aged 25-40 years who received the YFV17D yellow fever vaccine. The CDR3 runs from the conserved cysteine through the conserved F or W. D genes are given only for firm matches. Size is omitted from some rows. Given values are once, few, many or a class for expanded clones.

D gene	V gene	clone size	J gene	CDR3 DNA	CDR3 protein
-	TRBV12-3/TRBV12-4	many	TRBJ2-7	TGTGCCAGCAGTCCTGGGGACATCTCCTCGTACGAGCAGTACTTC	CASSPGDISSYEQYF
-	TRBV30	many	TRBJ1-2	TGTGCCTGGAGTTGGGACCGTTCTAACTATGGCTACACCTTC	CAWSWDRSNYGYTF
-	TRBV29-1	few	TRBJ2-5	TGCAGCGTTGCCAGGGACGCGGAGACCCAGTACTTC	CSVARDAETQYF
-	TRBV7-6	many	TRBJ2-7	TGTGCCAGCAGCCCGAGCTTATCCTACGAGCAGTACTTC	CASSPSLSYEQYF
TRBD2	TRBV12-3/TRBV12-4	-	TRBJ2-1	TGTGCCAGCAGTCACCGACTAGCGGGAGTAGCCCCTAGGCAGTTCTTC	CASSHRLAGVAPRQFF
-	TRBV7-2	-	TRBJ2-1	TGTGCCAGCAGCTTAGGGCCCCCGAATGAGCAGTTCTTC	CASSLGPPNEQFF
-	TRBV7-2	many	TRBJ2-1	TGTGCCAGCAGCTCCCTGGGGCCCTACAATGAGCAGTTCTTC	CASSSLGPYNEQFF
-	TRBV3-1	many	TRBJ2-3	TGTGCCAGCAGTCCCGGGAACACAGATACGCAGTATTTT	CASSPGNTDTQYF
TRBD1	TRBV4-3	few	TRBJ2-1	TGCGCCAGCAGCCGAGAATTTACAGGGGCTCGGCTTGAGCAGTTCTTC	CASSREFTGARLEQFF
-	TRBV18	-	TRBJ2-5	TGTGCCAGCTCACCTCCCGACAAAACGGAGGGAACCCAGTACTTC	CASSPPDKTEGTQYF
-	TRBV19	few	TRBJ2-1	TGTGCCAGTAGTATAGAACAGCGGTTTACGTCTAATGAGCAGTTCTTC	CASSIEQRFTSNEQFF
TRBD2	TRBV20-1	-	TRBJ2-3	TGCAGTGCTTCCCCCCCTAGCGGGAGAGGGGCAGATACGCAGTATTTT	CSASPPSGRGADTQYF
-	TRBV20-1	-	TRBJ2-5	TGCAGTGCTAGTACCCCCCCCCAAGGATTGACCCAGTACTTC	CSASTPPQGLTQYF